The present T cell receptor (beta chain) was sequenced within a study of T cell responses to AZD1222 COVID-19 vaccine. Regarding the study as a whole: The donor group comprised mostly white British people and more females; the analysis possibly underestimated clonal diversity. It was only after the peak T cell response that any repertoires were sampled. CD4 TCRs linked to vaccination spanned spike, dominating at 160-218 and 743-854. At baseline, seropositivity was found in only 5 to 7 AZD1222 recipients.

In its sample, this clone was seen once. Its target is unknown. The CDR3 spans 12 residues. With 6 bases removed from V and 7 bases from J, the gap between germline ends came to 10 bases. Germline lookup yields CDR1 MNHEY and CDR2 SVGAGI. TCRdb's table, derived via immunoSEQ multiplex PCR, lists solely in-frame clones and lacks some. The sample has more than 140,000 clones; 80% to 90% are singletons. The sequence came from an adult in good health. The material was peripheral blood, obtained on day 0 of AZD1222 vaccination. V and J are TRBV6-5 and TRBJ2-1; D unclear. The CDR3 loop is CASSRSGNEQFF. For the CDR3, the DNA is TGTGCCAGCAGCCGTAGTGGGAATGAGCAGTTCTTC.